A single sample is the source of the 10 T cell receptor beta chains below, sequenced in a study of graft-versus-host responses after intestinal transplantation (dated by TCRdb to 2020 to 2023). Libraries were constructed by the immunoSEQ multiplex PCR assay. The source is immuneACCESS, and TCRdb retained only in-frame sequences with V and J called. Part of the clones is not carried over; for the studies checked, unresolved V genes explain less than half of this, and the remainder is unexplained. This sample gives some 90,000 clones in total; roughly 92% of them show up just once. Of the sample, about 0.4% falls within the top ten clones. The time point label of this sample denotes: cells obtained before transplantation from donor or recipient. Antigens of these TCRs are unknown. The sample in question was unstimulated CD8+ T cells sorted from spleen or lymph node cells, obtained before transplant. Every receptor here comes from a human donor who was the organ donor for an intestinal transplant.

The chain carries TRBV4-1 and TRBJ1-1; 8 bases agree with TRBD1. The V gene end was trimmed by 4 bases and the J gene end by 3 bases; junction bases not matched to a gene: 7. Germline V gene data show CDR1 as MGHRA and CDR2 as YSYEKL. There are 15 residues in the CDR3. CDR3 residues: CASSLQGDGYTEAFF. Here the CDR3 DNA reads TGCGCCAGCAGCCTACAGGGGGACGGGTACACTGAAGCTTTCTTT.

The chain uses TRBV4-1 and TRBJ1-1, with 8 bases identical to TRBD1. V lost 1 base and J lost 3; bases outside the gene matches: 4. Germline V lookup: CDR1 MGHRA, CDR2 YSYEKL. This CDR3 contains 15 residues. CDR3: CASSQGGTGDTEAFF. In DNA form, the CDR3 reads TGCGCCAGCAGCCAAGGGGGGACAGGAGACACTGAAGCTTTCTTT.

The CDR3: CASTPGAGVNEQFF. The DNA of the CDR3 is TGTGCCAGCACCCCAGGGGCAGGAGTAAATGAGCAGTTCTTC. The genes are TRBV27 and TRBJ2-1, with D possibly matching TRBD1 (6 bases). From germline, CDR1 is MNHEY and CDR2 SMNVEV (reference sequence). V lost 7 bases and J lost 7, with 17 bases in between. The CDR3 has 14 amino acids.

V and J are TRBV11-3 and TRBJ1-1; TRBD1 aligns across 7 bases. After removal of 5 bases from V and 3 bases from J, the junction contained 3 bases not matched to a gene. The CDR3 contains 13 residues. Germline V CDR1 and CDR2: SGHNT, YENEEA. CDR3 coding DNA: TGTGCCAGCAGCCTCGACAGGGACACTGAAGCTTTCTTT. Translated, it gives CASSLDRDTEAFF.

The V call is TRBV2, the J call TRBJ2-3, with a weak D call TRBD2 (5 bases). Between the trimmed V and J ends, which lost 6 bases and 1 base, there was a span of 11 bases. The CDR3 length is 14 residues. The V gene's germline CDR1 is SNHLY and CDR2 FYNNEI. CDR3 nucleotide sequence: TGTGCCAGCAGCCCCGGACTGGGCACAGATACGCAGTATTTT. This gives the protein CASSPGLGTDTQYF. The full variable domain, its missing parts supplied by reference TRBV2 and TRBJ2-3, is EPEVTQTPSHQVTQMGQEVILRCVPISNHLYFYWYRQILGQKVEFLVSFYNNEISEKSEIFDDQFSVERPDGSNFTLKIRSTKLEDSAMYFCASSPGLGTDTQYFGPGTRLTVL.

The chain is built from TRBV5-5 and TRBJ2-7, with TRBD2 identical over 9 bases. The junction had 2 bases not matched to a gene; V was cut back by 4 bases and J by 3 bases. The CDR3 has 13 amino acids. Germline V gene lookup returns CDR1 SGHKS and CDR2 YYEKEE (reference sequence). The CDR3 DNA sequence: TGTGCCAGCAGCGGACTAGCGATCTACGAGCAGTACTTC. It encodes CASSGLAIYEQYF.

V gene TRBV10-3 combines with J gene TRBJ1-1; 9 positions agree with TRBD1. This CDR3 has 14 amino acids. Germline lookup yields CDR1 ENHRY and CDR2 SYGVKD. V shed 6 bases and J 3 bases; nucleotides not matched to a gene: 5. CDR3 sequence (DNA): TGTGCCATCAGATGGACAGGGGAGGACACTGAAGCTTTCTTT. Protein sequence: CAIRWTGEDTEAFF.

The J gene is TRBJ2-5, the V gene TRBV9; 9 bases map to TRBD2. V lost 0 bases to trimming and J lost 5 bases; unmatched junction nucleotides: 8. The germline V gene has CDR1 SGDLS and CDR2 YYNGEE. The CDR3 has 16 residues. CDR3 DNA sequence: TGTGCCAGCAGCGTAGACGGGCGGGGGGGCTTCGAGACCCAGTACTTC. This translates into CASSVDGRGGFETQYF. Looking up the rest from reference TRBV9 and TRBJ2-5 gives the full variable domain: DSGVTQTPKHLITATGQRVTLRCSPRSGDLSVYWYQQSLDQGLQFLIQYYNGEERAKGNILERFSAQQFPDLHSELNLSSLELGDSALYFCASSVDGRGGFETQYFGPGTRLLVL.

J is TRBJ1-2 and V is TRBV29-1; D gene unclear. The CDR3 is made up of 12 amino acids. Looked up from germline, CDR1 is SQVTM and CDR2 is ANQGSEA. V was clipped by 0 bases and J by 7 bases, with 9 bases between them. The CDR3 DNA sequence: TGCAGCGTTGAAGAAGCGACGTCTGGCTACACCTTC. This translates into CSVEEATSGYTF.

V and J are TRBV13 and TRBJ2-1, with TRBD2 identical over 14 bases. Looked up from germline, CDR1 is PRHDT and CDR2 is FYEKMQ (reference sequence). V trimming: 3 bases; J trimming: 4 bases; junction bases outside the gene matches: 5. The CDR3 contains 17 residues. For the CDR3, the DNA is TGTGCCAGCAGCTTGACTAGCGGGGGGGCCTCGTACAATGAGCAGTTCTTC. It is translated as CASSLTSGGASYNEQFF.